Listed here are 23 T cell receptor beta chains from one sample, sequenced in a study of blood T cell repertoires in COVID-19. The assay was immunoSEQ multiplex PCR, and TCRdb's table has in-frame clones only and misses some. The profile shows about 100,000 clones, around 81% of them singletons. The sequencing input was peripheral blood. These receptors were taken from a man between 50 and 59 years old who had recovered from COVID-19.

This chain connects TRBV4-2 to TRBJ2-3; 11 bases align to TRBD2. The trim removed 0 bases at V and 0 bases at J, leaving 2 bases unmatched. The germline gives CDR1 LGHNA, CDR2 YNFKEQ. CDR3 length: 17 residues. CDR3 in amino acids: CASSQERLAGSTDTQYF. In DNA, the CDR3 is TGTGCCAGCAGCCAAGAGAGACTAGCGGGGAGCACAGATACGCAGTATTTT.

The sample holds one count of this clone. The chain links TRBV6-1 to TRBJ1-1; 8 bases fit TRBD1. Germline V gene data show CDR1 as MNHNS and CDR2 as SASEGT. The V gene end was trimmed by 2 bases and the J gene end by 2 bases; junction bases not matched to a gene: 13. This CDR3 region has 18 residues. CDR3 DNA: TGTGCCAGCAGTGAACGAGCTTTAGGGACAGGTTTCAACACTGAAGCTTTCTTT. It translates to CASSERALGTGFNTEAFF.

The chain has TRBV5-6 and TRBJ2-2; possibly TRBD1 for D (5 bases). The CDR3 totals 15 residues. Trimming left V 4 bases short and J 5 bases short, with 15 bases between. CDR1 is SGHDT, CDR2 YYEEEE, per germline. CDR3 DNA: TGTGCCAGCAGCACGGACCCGAAGGGGACCGGGGAGCTGTTTTTT. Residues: CASSTDPKGTGELFF.

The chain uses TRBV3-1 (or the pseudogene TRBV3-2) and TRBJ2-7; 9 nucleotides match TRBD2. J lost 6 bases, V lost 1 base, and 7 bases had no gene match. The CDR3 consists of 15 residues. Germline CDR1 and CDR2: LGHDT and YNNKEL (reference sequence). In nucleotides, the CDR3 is TGTGCCAGCAGCCAAGTTCTTGCGGGGGGGCTCGAGCAGTACTTC. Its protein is CASSQVLAGGLEQYF.

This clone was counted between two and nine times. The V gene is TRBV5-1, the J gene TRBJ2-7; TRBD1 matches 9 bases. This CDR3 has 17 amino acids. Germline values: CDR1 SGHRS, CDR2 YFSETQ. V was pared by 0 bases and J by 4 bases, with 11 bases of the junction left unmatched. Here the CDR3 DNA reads TGCGCCAGCAGCTTGGGCGTCGGGACAGGGTCAAGTTACGAGCAGTACTTC. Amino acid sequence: CASSLGVGTGSSYEQYF.

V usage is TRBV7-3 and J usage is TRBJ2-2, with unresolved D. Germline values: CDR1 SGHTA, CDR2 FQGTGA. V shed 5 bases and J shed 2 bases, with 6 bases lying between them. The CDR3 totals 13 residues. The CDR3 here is CASSLGNTGELFF. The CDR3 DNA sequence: TGTGCCAGCAGCCTAGGAAACACCGGGGAGCTGTTTTTT. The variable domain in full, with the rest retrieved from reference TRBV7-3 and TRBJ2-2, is GAGVSQTPSNKVTEKGKYVELRCDPISGHTALYWYRQSLGQGPEFLIYFQGTGAADDSGLPNDRFFAVRPEGSVSTLKIQRTERGDSAVYLCASSLGNTGELFFGEGSRLTVL.

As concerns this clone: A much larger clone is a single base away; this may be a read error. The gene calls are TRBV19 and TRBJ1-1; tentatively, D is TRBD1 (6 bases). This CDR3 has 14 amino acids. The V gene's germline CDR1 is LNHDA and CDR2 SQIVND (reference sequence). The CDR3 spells CASSRSPGDTKAFF. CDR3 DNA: TGTGCCAGTAGTCGTAGTCCAGGGGACACTAAAGCTTTCTTT.

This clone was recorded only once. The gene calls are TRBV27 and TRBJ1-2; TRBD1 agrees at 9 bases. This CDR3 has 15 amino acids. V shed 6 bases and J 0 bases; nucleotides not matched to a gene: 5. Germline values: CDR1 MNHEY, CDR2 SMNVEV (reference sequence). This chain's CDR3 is CASSRQGGANYGYTF. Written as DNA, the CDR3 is TGTGCCAGCAGCAGACAGGGGGGAGCTAACTATGGCTACACCTTC.

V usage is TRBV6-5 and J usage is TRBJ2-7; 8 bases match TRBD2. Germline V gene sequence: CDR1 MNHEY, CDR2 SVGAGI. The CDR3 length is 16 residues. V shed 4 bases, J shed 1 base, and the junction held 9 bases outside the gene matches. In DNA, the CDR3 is TGTGCCAGCAGTTGGGGGAGGGTAGCGGGATCCTACGAGCAGTACTTC. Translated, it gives CASSWGRVAGSYEQYF.

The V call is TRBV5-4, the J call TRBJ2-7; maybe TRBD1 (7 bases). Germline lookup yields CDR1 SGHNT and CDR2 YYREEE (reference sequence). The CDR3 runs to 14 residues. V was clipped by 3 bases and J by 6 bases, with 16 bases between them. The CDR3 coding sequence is TGTGCCAGCAGCTCCAGACAGGGACTGGGCGAGCAGTACTTC. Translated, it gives CASSSRQGLGEQYF.

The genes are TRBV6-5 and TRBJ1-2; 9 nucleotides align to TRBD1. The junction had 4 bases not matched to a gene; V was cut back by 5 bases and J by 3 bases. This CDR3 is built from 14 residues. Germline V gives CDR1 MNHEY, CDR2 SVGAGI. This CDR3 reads CASSLYRGHYGYTF. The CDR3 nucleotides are TGTGCCAGCAGTCTATACAGGGGGCACTATGGCTACACCTTC.

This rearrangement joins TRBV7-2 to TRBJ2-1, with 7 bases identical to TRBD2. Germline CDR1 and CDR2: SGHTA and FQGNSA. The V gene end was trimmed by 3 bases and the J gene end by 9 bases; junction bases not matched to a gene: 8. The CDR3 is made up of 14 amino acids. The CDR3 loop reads CASSFELASPEQFF. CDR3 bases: TGTGCCAGCAGCTTCGAACTAGCGAGTCCTGAGCAGTTCTTC.

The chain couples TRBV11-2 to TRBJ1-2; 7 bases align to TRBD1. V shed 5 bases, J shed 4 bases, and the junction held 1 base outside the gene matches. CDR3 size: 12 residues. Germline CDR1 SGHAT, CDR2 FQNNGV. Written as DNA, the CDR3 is TGTGCCAGCAGCCGGGACAGCTATGGCTACACCTTC. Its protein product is CASSRDSYGYTF.

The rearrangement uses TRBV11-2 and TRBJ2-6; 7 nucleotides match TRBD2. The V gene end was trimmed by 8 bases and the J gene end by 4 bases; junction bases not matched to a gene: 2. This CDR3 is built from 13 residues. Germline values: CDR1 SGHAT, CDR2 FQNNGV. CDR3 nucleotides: TGTGCCAGCGGGACTACAGGGGCCAACGTCCTGACTTTC. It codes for CASGTTGANVLTF.

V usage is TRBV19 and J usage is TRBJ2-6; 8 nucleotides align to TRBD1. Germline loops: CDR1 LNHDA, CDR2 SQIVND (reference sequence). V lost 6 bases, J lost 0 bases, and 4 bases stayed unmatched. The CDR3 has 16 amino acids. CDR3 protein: CASRGTGSSGANVLTF. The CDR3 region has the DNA TGTGCCAGTAGAGGGACAGGAAGCTCTGGGGCCAACGTCCTGACTTTC. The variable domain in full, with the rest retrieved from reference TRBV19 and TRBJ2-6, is DGGITQSPKYLFRKEGQNVTLSCEQNLNHDAMYWYRQDPGQGLRLIYYSQIVNDFQKGDIAEGYSVSREKKESFPLTVTSAQKNPTAFYLCASRGTGSSGANVLTFGAGSRLTVL.

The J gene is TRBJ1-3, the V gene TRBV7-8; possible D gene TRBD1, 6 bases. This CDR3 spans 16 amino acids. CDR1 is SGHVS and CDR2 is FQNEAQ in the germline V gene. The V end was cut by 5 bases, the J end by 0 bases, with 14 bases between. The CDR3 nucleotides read TGTGCCAGCAGCGGGAGAACAGGGAGCTCTGGAAACACCATATATTTT. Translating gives CASSGRTGSSGNTIYF.

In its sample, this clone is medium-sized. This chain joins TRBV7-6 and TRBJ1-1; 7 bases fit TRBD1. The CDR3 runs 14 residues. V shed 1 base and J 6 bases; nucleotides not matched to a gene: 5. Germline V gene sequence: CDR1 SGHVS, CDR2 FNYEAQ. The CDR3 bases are TGTGCCAGCAGCTTAGTCCCTGACAGGGCTGAAGCTTTCTTT. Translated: CASSLVPDRAEAFF.

CDR3 region: CASKTSGGSVDEQFF. For the CDR3, the DNA is TGTGCCAGCAAGACTAGCGGGGGATCTGTAGATGAGCAGTTCTTC. The V and J genes are TRBV2 and TRBJ2-1; 12 nucleotides match TRBD2. V lost 7 bases to trimming and J lost 8 bases; unmatched junction nucleotides: 9. The germline gives CDR1 SNHLY, CDR2 FYNNEI. The CDR3 length is 15 residues.

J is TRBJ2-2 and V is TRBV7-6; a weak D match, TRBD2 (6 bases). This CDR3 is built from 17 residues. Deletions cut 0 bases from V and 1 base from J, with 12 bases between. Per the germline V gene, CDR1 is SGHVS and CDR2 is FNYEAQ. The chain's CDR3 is CASSLAPVGLNTGELFF. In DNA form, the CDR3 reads TGTGCCAGCAGCTTAGCCCCGGTGGGACTGAACACCGGGGAGCTGTTTTTT. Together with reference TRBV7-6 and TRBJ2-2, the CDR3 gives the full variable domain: GAGVSQSPRYKVTKRGQDVALRCDPISGHVSLYWYRQALGQGPEFLTYFNYEAQQDKSGLPNDRFSAERPEGSISTLTIQRTEQRDSAMYRCASSLAPVGLNTGELFFGEGSRLTVL.

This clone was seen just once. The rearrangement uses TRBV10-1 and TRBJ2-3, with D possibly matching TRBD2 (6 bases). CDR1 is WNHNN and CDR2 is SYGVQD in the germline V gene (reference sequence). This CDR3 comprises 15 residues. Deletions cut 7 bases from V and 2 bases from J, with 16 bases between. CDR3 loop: CASTIIAAPTDTQYF. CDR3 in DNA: TGCGCCAGCACTATAATAGCGGCCCCCACAGATACGCAGTATTTT.

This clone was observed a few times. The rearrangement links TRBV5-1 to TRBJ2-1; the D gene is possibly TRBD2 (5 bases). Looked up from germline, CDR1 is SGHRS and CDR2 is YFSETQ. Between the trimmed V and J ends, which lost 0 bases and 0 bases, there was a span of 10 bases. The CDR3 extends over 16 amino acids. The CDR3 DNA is TGCGCCAGCAGCTTGGCTACTAGGTCCTCCTACAATGAGCAGTTCTTC. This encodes CASSLATRSSYNEQFF.

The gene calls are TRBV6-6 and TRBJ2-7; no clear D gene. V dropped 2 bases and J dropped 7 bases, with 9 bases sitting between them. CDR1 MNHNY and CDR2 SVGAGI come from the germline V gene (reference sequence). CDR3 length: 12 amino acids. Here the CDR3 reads CASSYEVWEQYF. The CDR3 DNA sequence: TGTGCCAGCAGTTACGAGGTGTGGGAGCAGTACTTC.

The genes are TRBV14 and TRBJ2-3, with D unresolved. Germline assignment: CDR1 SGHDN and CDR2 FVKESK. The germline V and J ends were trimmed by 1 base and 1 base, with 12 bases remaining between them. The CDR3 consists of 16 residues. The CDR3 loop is CASSQGQSYGTDTQYF. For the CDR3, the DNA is TGTGCCAGCAGCCAAGGGCAATCGTACGGCACAGATACGCAGTATTTT.